The next 22 T cell receptor beta chains were all read from a single sample in a study of T cells in Graves' hyperthyroidism and ophthalmopathy. RNA transcripts provided the source from which TCR beta CDR3 regions were amplified. The TCR CDR3 was amplified in a first-round RT-PCR using the HTBI primer set. TCRdb analysed the multiplex PCR reads with MiXCR anew, one entry per CDR3 protein. The table records hundreds of thousands of distinct CDR3 sequences, approximately 14% of them present only once. Sequenced material: blood. The origin of the receptors is a woman in her fifties or sixties with Graves' ophthalmopathy.

This clonotype was seen many times. The rearrangement uses TRBV2 and TRBJ2-7; perhaps D is TRBD1 or TRBD2 (5 bases each). CDR1 is SNHLY and CDR2 is FYNNEI in the germline V gene. This CDR3 region has 14 residues. Trimming left V 6 bases short and J 2 bases short, with 14 bases between. The CDR3 DNA reads TGTGCCAGCAGGCTTAGAGGGGATCCCTACGAGCAGTACTTC. Translation gives CASRLRGDPYEQYF.

This clonotype came up many times. The chain carries TRBV18 and TRBJ1-1, with TRBD1 identical over 10 bases. Looked up from germline, CDR1 is KGHSH and CDR2 is LQKENI. The V and J ends lost 4 bases and 10 bases, in that order; junction bases with no gene match: 9. The CDR3 has 14 amino acids. CDR3 amino acids: CASSLKPGQGLAFF. The CDR3 nucleotides read TGTGCCAGCTCACTCAAGCCGGGACAGGGGTTAGCTTTCTTT.

This clonotype occurred many times. The chain links TRBV6-1 to TRBJ2-7; 14 bases match TRBD2. CDR3 length equals 14 residues. Germline V lookup: CDR1 MNHNS, CDR2 SASEGT. J lost 7 bases, V lost 5 bases, and 4 bases had no gene match. The CDR3 loop is CASSRTSGRIEQYF. CDR3 DNA: TGTGCCAGCAGTAGGACTAGCGGGAGGATTGAGCAGTACTTC.

This clonotype showed up many times. The rearrangement links TRBV18 to TRBJ2-3; no firm D call. The CDR3 is 15 residues long. Germline V gives CDR1 KGHSH, CDR2 LQKENI. Trimming left V 2 bases short and J 0 bases short, with 9 bases between. The DNA of the CDR3 is TGTGCCAGCTCACCATCCCAGTTGAGCACAGATACGCAGTATTTT. Translated: CASSPSQLSTDTQYF.

Regarding this clonotype: At one boundary the junction diverges from the germline segment, which might be a read error. The V gene is TRBV10-3, the J gene TRBJ2-1; D is perhaps TRBD1 (5 bases). Germline CDR1 reads ENHRY; CDR2 reads SYGVKD. The CDR3 runs 15 residues. Here the CDR3 reads CAISDGQVRVNGQFF. CDR3 sequence (DNA): TGTGCCATCAGTGATGGGCAGGTCAGGGTCAATGGGCAGTTCTTC.

This clonotype was found many times. The chain combines TRBV3-1 with TRBJ2-7, with a possible D match to TRBD2 (5 bases). V was trimmed by 4 bases and J by 6 bases, leaving 10 bases between them. This CDR3 has 12 amino acids. Germline assignment: CDR1 LGHDT and CDR2 YNNKEL (reference sequence). Written as DNA, the CDR3 is TGTGCCAGCAGCCTGAGGGCGGGCGAGCAGTACTTC. Its translation: CASSLRAGEQYF.

This clonotype was seen a handful of times. The rearrangement links TRBV7-9 to TRBJ2-2; maybe TRBD2 (6 bases). This CDR3 contains 17 residues. Germline V gene sequence: CDR1 SEHNR, CDR2 FQNEAQ (reference sequence). V was pared by 4 bases and J by 0 bases, with 15 bases between. In DNA, the CDR3 is TGTGCCAGCAGCTCACCGGGACTCCCAGCGAACACCGGGGAGCTGTTTTTT. Protein sequence: CASSSPGLPANTGELFF.

Many counts were recorded for this clonotype. The rearrangement joins TRBV20-1 to TRBJ2-3, with no clear D. V was clipped by 3 bases and J by 3 bases, with 22 bases between them. The V gene's germline CDR1 is DFQATT and CDR2 SNEGSKA (reference sequence). This CDR3 has 17 residues. CDR3 sequence (DNA): TGCAGTGCTAGCGATCGCAGTGCCAGGTTGGGAACAGATACGCAGTATTTT. Its protein product is CSASDRSARLGTDTQYF.

In its sample, this clonotype was seen many times. The V call is TRBV11-1, the J call TRBJ2-7; possibly TRBD1 for D (6 bases). Germline CDR1 SGHAT, CDR2 FQDESV (reference sequence). This CDR3 contains 15 residues. V was trimmed by 1 base and J by 3 bases, leaving 13 bases between them. CDR3 bases: TGTGCCAGCAGCTTAGAATGGGACACCAACTACGAGCAGTACTTC. Amino acid sequence: CASSLEWDTNYEQYF.

Many counts were recorded for this clonotype. The V call is TRBV5-1, the J call TRBJ2-7; D is uncertain. V gave up 1 base and J gave up 2 bases, with 19 bases separating them. The V gene's germline CDR1 is SGHRS and CDR2 YFSETQ. The CDR3 consists of 17 residues. This CDR3 reads CASSLRDKSHIPYEQYF. Written as DNA, the CDR3 is TGCGCCAGCAGCTTGAGAGACAAAAGTCACATCCCCTACGAGCAGTACTTC.

This clonotype was recorded many times. The genes are TRBV4-2 and TRBJ2-5; the match to TRBD1 covers 9 bases. CDR1 and CDR2 from the germline V gene are LGHNA and YNFKEQ. The CDR3 sequence is 16 residues long. V shed 2 bases and J 2 bases; nucleotides not matched to a gene: 6. The CDR3 DNA sequence: TGTGCCAGCAGCCAATACCCCGGGACAGGGCAAGAGACCCAGTACTTC. This translates into CASSQYPGTGQETQYF.

This chain connects TRBV6-2 or TRBV6-3 to TRBJ2-7; D gene unclear. The germline V and J ends were trimmed by 7 bases and 5 bases, with 15 bases remaining between them. This CDR3 has 13 residues. Germline V gene lookup returns CDR1 MNHEY and CDR2 SVGEGT. This CDR3 reads CASNPQKGNEQYF. The CDR3 DNA is TGTGCCAGCAACCCCCAGAAAGGAAACGAGCAGTACTTC.

The chain recombines TRBV4-2 with TRBJ1-1; D ambiguous. CDR3 length: 15 amino acids. V was shortened by 1 base and J by 1 base, with 10 bases between the two germline ends. Germline V gives CDR1 LGHNA, CDR2 YNFKEQ. CDR3 DNA: TGTGCCAGCAGCCAAGCTCTGTTGGGGAACACTGAAGCTTTCTTT. Its protein product is CASSQALLGNTEAFF.

Only a few counts were recorded for this clonotype. The chain has TRBV28 and TRBJ2-1, with TRBD2 matching 7 bases. From germline, CDR1 is MDHEN and CDR2 SYDVKM. V shed 6 bases and J 0 bases; nucleotides not matched to a gene: 14. This CDR3 contains 18 residues. The CDR3 nucleotides read TGTGCCAGCAGCCCCGAAGAGCGGGACCCGAGCTCCTACAATGAGCAGTTCTTC. It yields the protein CASSPEERDPSSYNEQFF.

This clonotype was counted ten times or more. CDR3 region: CASRGLPDYNEQFF. The CDR3 DNA sequence: TGTGCCAGCAGAGGGCTACCAGACTACAATGAGCAGTTCTTC. The genes are TRBV2 and TRBJ2-1; D is unresolved. V was cut by 6 bases and J by 3 bases, with 12 bases left in between. From germline, CDR1 is SNHLY and CDR2 FYNNEI. The CDR3 length is 14 residues. Using reference TRBV2 and TRBJ2-1 for the parts outside the CDR3, the full variable domain is EPEVTQTPSHQVTQMGQEVILRCVPISNHLYFYWYRQILGQKVEFLVSFYNNEISEKSEIFDDQFSVERPDGSNFTLKIRSTKLEDSAMYFCASRGLPDYNEQFFGPGTRLTVL.

This clonotype has a count of ten or more. This chain links TRBV12-3 or TRBV12-4 with TRBJ1-3; no reliable D call. This CDR3 spans 12 amino acids. V lost 3 bases, J lost 10 bases, and 10 bases lay in between. Written as DNA, the CDR3 is TGTGCCAGCAGTTTTGCGGATCCGACCATATATTTT. Translated: CASSFADPTIYF.

This clonotype qualifies as medium-sized (0.01 to 0.1%). The chain links TRBV20-1 to TRBJ2-5, with 7 nucleotides matching TRBD1. Germline CDR1 and CDR2: DFQATT and SNEGSKA (reference sequence). The CDR3 sequence is 14 residues long. V lost 1 base, J lost 2 bases, and 4 bases stayed unmatched. The CDR3 protein is CSARGGTEQETQYF. CDR3 bases: TGCAGTGCTAGAGGTGGGACAGAACAAGAGACCCAGTACTTC.

In this sample, this clonotype turned up many times. The chain couples TRBV12-5 to TRBJ1-5; TRBD1 matches at 10 bases. The V and J ends lost 0 bases and 6 bases, in that order; junction bases with no gene match: 2. Germline V gives CDR1 LGHNT, CDR2 FRNRAP. The CDR3 sequence is 15 residues long. CDR3 nucleotide sequence: TGTGCTAGTGGTTTGGTCGGGACAGGGGCTCAGCCCCAGCATTTT. Its translation: CASGLVGTGAQPQHF.

CDR3 DNA: TGTGCCACCAGCAGAGTAGCAGATACGCAGTATTTT. It translates to CATSRVADTQYF. The rearrangement joins TRBV15 to TRBJ2-3; D remains ambiguous. The CDR3 is 12 amino acids. Looked up from germline, CDR1 is LNHNV and CDR2 is YYDKDF (reference sequence). The germline V and J ends were trimmed by 1 base and 4 bases, with 3 bases remaining between them. Using reference TRBV15 and TRBJ2-3 for the parts outside the CDR3, the full variable domain is DAMVIQNPRYQVTQFGKPVTLSCSQTLNHNVMYWYQQKSSQAPKLLFHYYDKDFNNEADTPDNFQSRRPNTSFCFLDIRSPGLGDTAMYLCATSRVADTQYFGPGTRLTVL.

As to this clonotype: A much bigger clone sits one base away, suggesting this may be a read error. As the CDR3 is not closed by the conserved phenylalanine or tryptophan, this likely results from a read error. V usage is TRBV28 and J usage is TRBJ2-5, with D possibly TRBD1 on 6 matching bases. Germline lookup yields CDR1 MDHEN and CDR2 SYDVKM. V was trimmed by 5 bases and J by 1 base, leaving 11 bases between them. CDR3 length: 14 amino acids. CDR3 DNA sequence: TGTGCCAGCAGTCGCCGGACAGTCCAAGAGACCCAGTACTCC. It encodes CASSRRTVQETQYS.

The rearrangement uses TRBV5-8 and TRBJ1-5; weak D call: TRBD1 (6 bases). Deletions cut 2 bases from V and 3 bases from J, with 9 bases between. Germline lookup yields CDR1 SGHTS and CDR2 YDEGEE. The CDR3 spans 14 residues. CDR3 sequence: CASSFTGYNQPQHF. CDR3 DNA: TGTGCCAGCAGCTTTACAGGGTACAATCAGCCCCAGCATTTT.

This clonotype occurred many times. One end of the junction is discordant with germline, which a read error may explain. The V and J genes are TRBV7-6 and TRBJ2-1; unclear D gene. The CDR3 consists of 15 residues. CDR1 SGHVS and CDR2 FNYEAQ come from the germline V gene. The CDR3 nucleotides are TGTGCCAGCAGTCGGGCGGAGAAGGGCCTGAGCAATCCTATCTTC. Amino acids: CASSRAEKGLSNPIF.